This passage covers 2 T cell receptor beta chains from one sample sequenced in a study of Ad26.COV2.S vaccination and SARS-CoV-2 variants. Produced via immunoSEQ multiplex PCR; TCRdb's table is partial and in-frame only. The sample holds some 340,000 clones, around 85% seen once. The treatment denotes: roughly 18 received Ad26.COV2.S at low or high dose, single or two shots; about 5 received placebo; per-sample allocation not given. Following the first vaccine or placebo injection, samples were taken on day 63. The material sequenced was peripheral blood, taken in a trial of Ad26.COV2.S vaccine versus placebo. These receptor sequences come from a person aged 18-60 years who received the Ad26.COV2.S COVID-19 vaccine or a placebo.

This clone was detected many times. This chain links TRBV10-3 with TRBJ1-6; D is unresolved. This CDR3 contains 14 residues. V lost 9 bases and J 11 bases, leaving 20 bases between the germline ends. From germline, CDR1 is ENHRY and CDR2 SYGVKD. The CDR3 DNA reads as TGTGCCATTACTAGCCGTCGGGAATCCGCACCCCTCCACTTT. Translating gives CAITSRRESAPLHF.

The chain uses TRBV18 and TRBJ2-7; D possibly corresponds to TRBD1 (6 bases). This CDR3 is built from 14 residues. In germline, CDR1 is KGHSH, CDR2 LQKENI. Trimming cost V 3 bases and J 1 base, with 10 bases left between them. CDR3 in amino acids: CASSPTGDSYEQYF. In DNA, the CDR3 is TGTGCCAGCTCACCGACAGGTGATTCCTACGAGCAGTACTTC.